Below are 21 T cell receptor beta chains sequenced from a single sample in a study of blood T cells in healthy people across ages. The second PCR ran roughly 6 to 12 cycles with a sample-barcoded 5' primer and J-beta primers. TCRdb processed the 5' RACE reads anew with MiXCR; each CDR3 protein has one entry. The sample has approximately 1.5 million distinct CDR3 sequences; less than 45% are singletons. Sequencing used blood. All receptors come from a woman younger than 35 in good health.

This clonotype was recorded a few times. The V and J genes are TRBV7-2 and TRBJ2-3, with no clear D. There are 14 residues in the CDR3. The germline CDR1 and CDR2 sequences are SGHTA and FQGNSA. V gave up 8 bases and J gave up 0 bases, with 12 bases separating them. CDR3 in DNA: TGTGCCAGCCGCCGCGAACGGAGCACAGATACGCAGTATTTT. Translated: CASRRERSTDTQYF.

The table lists this clonotype with many counts. J is TRBJ1-1 and V is TRBV6-6; D unclear. Germline V lookup: CDR1 MNHNY, CDR2 SVGAGI (reference sequence). CDR3 size: 14 residues. Trimming took 3 bases from V and 1 from J, leaving 9 bases between them. The CDR3 spells CASSYETPNTEAFF. DNA for the CDR3: TGTGCCAGCAGTTATGAGACCCCGAACACTGAAGCTTTCTTT.

J is TRBJ1-2 and V is TRBV20-1, with 7 bases identical to TRBD1. J gave up 8 bases and V 0 bases, and 12 bases lay outside the gene matches. CDR1 DFQATT and CDR2 SNEGSKA come from the germline V gene (reference sequence). The CDR3 runs 15 residues. CDR3 bases: TGCAGTGCTAGAGACGCCAACGGACAGGTCGGGGGCTACACCTTC. Protein product: CSARDANGQVGGYTF.

This clonotype was detected only a few times. This chain uses TRBV12-3 or TRBV12-4 with TRBJ1-2; the D is unclear. This CDR3 has 11 amino acids. Trimming took off 1 base at V and 10 bases at J, with 7 bases between the two ends. CDR3 region: CASSLDGDYTF. CDR3 DNA: TGTGCCAGCAGTTTAGACGGTGACTACACCTTC.

To note about this clonotype: The germline gene is not matched at one end of the junction; a read error may be the cause. The chain carries TRBV7-8 and TRBJ1-4; TRBD1 might be the D (5 bases). CDR1 SGHVS and CDR2 FQNEAQ come from the germline V gene. This CDR3 has 16 amino acids. CDR3 residues: CAGSSPWGSTNEKLFF. The DNA of the CDR3 is TGTGCCGGCAGCTCTCCTTGGGGGTCCACTAATGAAAAACTGTTTTTT.

V usage is TRBV5-5 and J usage is TRBJ2-1, with D possibly matching TRBD1 (6 bases). This CDR3 is built from 14 residues. From germline, CDR1 is SGHKS and CDR2 YYEKEE (reference sequence). V was pared by 1 base and J by 8 bases, with 13 bases between. The CDR3 DNA reads as TGTGCCAGCAGCTTGCCCCCCAGGGGTGATGAGCAGTTCTTC. Amino acid sequence: CASSLPPRGDEQFF.

V and J are TRBV27 and TRBJ2-2; D is unresolved. CDR1 is MNHEY and CDR2 is SMNVEV in the germline V gene (reference sequence). V gave up 7 bases and J gave up 6 bases, with 18 bases separating them. CDR3 length: 15 residues. The CDR3 region is CASTPRLSAAGELFF. CDR3 DNA sequence: TGTGCCAGCACCCCCAGACTCTCTGCGGCCGGGGAGCTGTTTTTT.

This clonotype was seen only a few times. This sequence joins TRBV3-1 and TRBJ2-5, with no clear D. From germline, CDR1 is LGHDT and CDR2 YNNKEL (reference sequence). V was shortened by 4 bases and J by 5 bases, with 14 bases between the two germline ends. The CDR3 sequence is 14 residues long. The CDR3 region has the DNA TGTGCCAGCAGCCCGCTTGATACGGCGGAGACCCAGTACTTC. Translated: CASSPLDTAETQYF.

The chain joins TRBV25-1 to TRBJ1-1, with unresolved D. Germline CDR1 and CDR2: MGHDK and SYGVNS. The CDR3 covers 12 residues. The ends were cut back, 3 bases at V and 2 bases at J, with 4 bases in the middle. The CDR3 region is CASSDYNTEAFF. The CDR3 DNA is TGTGCCAGCAGTGACTATAACACTGAAGCTTTCTTT.

Worth noting for this clonotype: A junction boundary mismatches the germline segment, possibly from a read error. The J gene is TRBJ2-1, the V gene TRBV5-4; tentative D call: TRBD1 (5 bases). Germline lookup yields CDR1 SGHNT and CDR2 YYREEE (reference sequence). The CDR3 has 14 residues. CDR3 protein: CASSLTASYNEQFF. The CDR3 nucleotides are TGCGCCAGCAGCTTGACAGCTTCATACAATGAGCAGTTCTTC.

This clonotype was counted a few times. The genes are TRBV3-1 and TRBJ2-1; TRBD2 matches at 8 bases. Per germline, CDR1 LGHDT and CDR2 YNNKEL (reference sequence). V lost 4 bases, J lost 4 bases, and 9 bases stayed unmatched. The length of the CDR3 is 16 residues. CDR3 loop: CASSPRLGLGYNEQFF. In nucleotides, the CDR3 is TGTGCCAGCAGCCCCCGCCTGGGACTAGGTTACAATGAGCAGTTCTTC.

J is TRBJ1-4 and V is TRBV7-9; weak D call: TRBD1 (6 bases). This CDR3 is built from 17 residues. CDR1 and CDR2 (germline): SEHNR, FQNEAQ (reference sequence). V was shortened by 8 bases and J by 3 bases, with 22 bases between the two germline ends. The CDR3 bases are TGTGCCAGCTCCTCAGGGGATCTAAGAAACCCTAATGAAAAACTGTTTTTT. Its protein product is CASSSGDLRNPNEKLFF.

The V gene is TRBV7-6, the J gene TRBJ1-5; D not certain. The CDR3 is made up of 15 amino acids. Germline CDR1 is SGHVS and CDR2 is FNYEAQ. The V end lost 1 base, the J end lost 1 base, and 8 bases lay between the germline ends. CDR3 nucleotide sequence: TGTGCCAGCAGCTTAGTACCAAACAGCAATCAGCCCCAGCATTTT. This translates into CASSLVPNSNQPQHF.

The V gene is TRBV12-5, the J gene TRBJ2-1, with a tentative D call TRBD2 (6 bases). CDR3 size: 16 residues. V dropped 1 base and J dropped 4 bases, with 14 bases sitting between them. Germline V CDR1 and CDR2: LGHNT, FRNRAP. The chain's CDR3 is CASGLGGGDGYNEQFF. CDR3 DNA sequence: TGTGCTAGTGGTTTGGGAGGAGGGGATGGATACAATGAGCAGTTCTTC.

This clonotype was counted only a few times. The gene calls are TRBV7-6 and TRBJ2-7; no clear D. Germline V lookup: CDR1 SGHVS, CDR2 FNYEAQ. Trimming pared 3 bases from V and 6 bases from J, leaving 9 bases between. The CDR3 runs 12 residues. CDR3 loop: CASSFTLGEQYF. As DNA, the CDR3 is TGTGCCAGCAGCTTTACCCTCGGCGAGCAGTACTTC.

This chain connects TRBV20-1 to TRBJ2-4; the match to TRBD1 covers 8 bases. Near its end, the DNA agrees better with TRBJ2-7, so the J call may be wrong. The CDR3 consists of 13 residues. Germline-derived CDR1 and CDR2 are DFQATT and SNEGSKA (reference sequence). CDR3 protein: CSAARDRPYEQYF. The CDR3 DNA reads as TGCAGTGCTGCCCGGGACAGGCCCTACGAGCAGTACTTC.

The V call is TRBV4-2, the J call TRBJ1-1, with D perhaps matching TRBD1 (5 bases). V shed 1 base and J shed 6 bases, with 9 bases lying between them. Looked up from germline, CDR1 is LGHNA and CDR2 is YNFKEQ. CDR3 size: 13 residues. CDR3 protein: CASSQVGGPEAFF. The DNA of the CDR3 is TGTGCCAGCAGCCAAGTTGGGGGACCTGAAGCTTTCTTT.

The rearrangement uses TRBV27 and TRBJ2-4, with TRBD1 as a possible D gene (5 bases). The DNA end is more similar to TRBJ2-7, so the J call may be wrong. This CDR3 region has 15 residues. Per the germline V gene, CDR1 is MNHEY and CDR2 is SMNVEV (reference sequence). CDR3 protein: CASSPLRGKAYEQYF. CDR3 sequence (DNA): TGTGCCAGCAGTCCCCTTAGGGGAAAGGCCTACGAGCAGTACTTC.

The chain has TRBV10-3 and TRBJ2-1; TRBD2 agrees at 7 bases. This CDR3 is built from 13 residues. Germline V gene data show CDR1 as ENHRY and CDR2 as SYGVKD. J gave up 9 bases and V 0 bases, and 2 bases lay outside the gene matches. CDR3 loop: CAISESREGEQFF. The CDR3 bases are TGTGCCATCAGTGAGTCTAGGGAGGGTGAGCAGTTCTTC.

This clonotype was found a few times. The rearrangement links TRBV27 to TRBJ1-2, with D perhaps matching TRBD1 (5 bases). The CDR3 has 14 residues. V was cut by 7 bases and J by 1 base, with 13 bases left in between. Per germline, CDR1 MNHEY and CDR2 SMNVEV (reference sequence). The CDR3 reads CASKRGPLNYGYTF. CDR3 sequence (DNA): TGTGCCAGCAAAAGGGGACCCCTTAACTATGGCTACACCTTC.

This clonotype has more than one count but fewer than ten. The rearrangement uses TRBV9 and TRBJ2-1; 10 bases are shared with TRBD2. The CDR3 runs to 17 residues. Trimming took 0 bases from V and 3 from J; bases not matched to a gene: 6. Germline V gene sequence: CDR1 SGDLS, CDR2 YYNGEE. This chain's CDR3 is CASSVVGLAGDYNEQFF. For the CDR3, the DNA is TGTGCCAGCAGCGTAGTTGGCCTAGCGGGAGACTACAATGAGCAGTTCTTC.